This entry lists 8 T cell receptor beta chains sequenced from one sample in a study of cytomegalovirus exposure and HLA in healthy donors. PCR amplification relied on 60 Vbeta primers (plus 13 Jbeta primers). The table came from immunoSEQ multiplex PCR; TCRdb's copy has only in-frame clones and leaves some out. The table shows roughly 190,000 clones, with roughly four fifths occurring only once. Input material: PBMCs. All receptors come from a woman aged 25 to 39 in good health and CMV-seropositive.

The chain combines TRBV25-1 with TRBJ2-3; D gene unclear. The CDR3 consists of 12 residues. V lost 3 bases and J 4 bases, leaving 5 bases between the germline ends. Looked up from germline, CDR1 is MGHDK and CDR2 is SYGVNS. The CDR3 DNA follows: TGTGCCAGCAGTGATCTAGCAGATACGCAGTATTTT. This gives the protein CASSDLADTQYF.

The chain carries TRBV5-4 and TRBJ2-1, with D possibly matching TRBD2 (5 bases). The CDR3 runs to 13 residues. V lost 4 bases and J lost 4, with 9 bases in between. Per germline, CDR1 SGHNT and CDR2 YYREEE (reference sequence). DNA of the CDR3: TGTGCCAGCAGCAGTGGAGGATACAATGAGCAGTTCTTC. As protein: CASSSGGYNEQFF.

The rearrangement uses TRBV7-9 and TRBJ2-5, with 9 bases aligning to TRBD1. Trimming removed 4 bases from V and 14 bases from J; junction bases left unmatched: 11. The CDR3 totals 13 residues. Germline lookup yields CDR1 SEHNR and CDR2 FQNEAQ (reference sequence). The CDR3 loop reads CASSYWTGDKKYF. In DNA, the CDR3 is TGTGCCAGCAGCTATTGGACAGGGGATAAAAAATACTTC.

In its sample, this clone was seen a few times. The chain has TRBV27 and TRBJ2-5; D is unclear. Germline loops: CDR1 MNHEY, CDR2 SMNVEV (reference sequence). The CDR3 has 13 residues. The V end was cut by 9 bases, the J end by 1 base, with 12 bases between. CDR3 residues: CASSWAAQETQYF. The CDR3 nucleotides are TGTGCCAGTTCTTGGGCAGCCCAAGAGACCCAGTACTTC.

The rearrangement links TRBV19 to TRBJ2-1; tentatively, D is TRBD1 (6 bases). Germline-derived CDR1 and CDR2 are LNHDA and SQIVND (reference sequence). V lost 10 bases and J lost 0, with 16 bases in between. This CDR3 spans 15 amino acids. The CDR3, as DNA: TGTGCCACCACCCCAGGGGAAAGCTCCTACAATGAGCAGTTCTTC. It yields the protein CATTPGESSYNEQFF.

The table lists this clone with a few counts. The chain uses TRBV5-1 and TRBJ2-7; TRBD1 is a possible D gene (6 bases). The germline V gene encodes CDR1 SGHRS and CDR2 YFSETQ. The CDR3 sequence is 16 residues long. Trimming stripped 5 bases from V and 0 bases from J, with 18 bases between. For the CDR3, the DNA is TGCGCCAGCAGTCCCTCCGTGGGGGACATCTCCTACGAGCAGTACTTC. Translation gives CASSPSVGDISYEQYF.

About this clone: At one end, the junction sequence differs from germline, possibly due to a read error. The chain combines TRBV7-2 with TRBJ2-7; TRBD2 matches at 11 bases. This CDR3 has 15 amino acids. The germline V gene has CDR1 SGHTA and CDR2 FQGNSA. The CDR3 sequence: CASSLALAGEKTGDF. CDR3 sequence (DNA): TGTGCCAGCAGCTTAGCACTAGCGGGAGAGAAGACGGGGGACTTC.

This clone was recorded a few times. The chain recombines TRBV6-1 with TRBJ1-4, with 9 bases that match TRBD1. Germline trimming cut 5 bases from V and 7 bases from J; bases unmatched to any gene: 5. The CDR3 length is 14 residues. CDR1 and CDR2 (germline): MNHNS, SASEGT. The CDR3 is CASSTGGWGEKLFF. In DNA, the CDR3 is TGTGCCAGCAGTACAGGGGGCTGGGGTGAAAAACTGTTTTTT.